Shown below are 20 T cell receptor beta chains from a single sample sequenced in a study of T cells in Graves' hyperthyroidism and ophthalmopathy. TCR beta CDR3 regions were amplified from RNA. Initially, a first-round RT-PCR of the TCR CDR3 employed the HTBI primer set. MiXCR was run by TCRdb on the multiplex PCR reads, yielding one entry per CDR3 protein. The sample contains around 450,000 distinct CDR3 sequences, about a sixth of which appear only once. The specimen was blood. The receptors were gathered from a woman aged 18-29 years with Graves' hyperthyroidism.

This clonotype came up many times. The CDR3 DNA reads TGCGCCAGCAGCTACGCCGGGAGGATAGGCACAGATACGCAGTATTTT. Its protein product is CASSYAGRIGTDTQYF. The V call is TRBV5-1, the J call TRBJ2-3, with TRBD2 identical over 7 bases. The germline V gene encodes CDR1 SGHRS and CDR2 YFSETQ. CDR3 length: 16 amino acids. J lost 1 base, V lost 3 bases, and 8 bases had no gene match.

The V and J genes are TRBV9 and TRBJ1-2; D gene ambiguous. Germline V CDR1 and CDR2: SGDLS, YYNGEE. The CDR3 is 13 residues long. V was cut by 2 bases and J by 4 bases, with 9 bases left in between. DNA for the CDR3: TGTGCCAGCAGCGTTGAGGGCGGCTATGGCTACACCTTC. Residues: CASSVEGGYGYTF.

This clonotype was seen ten or more times. V and J are TRBV11-2 and TRBJ2-3; perhaps TRBD2 as D (5 bases). The CDR3 totals 13 residues. Trimming pared 1 base from V and 8 bases from J, leaving 10 bases between. From germline, CDR1 is SGHAT and CDR2 FQNNGV. CDR3 DNA: TGTGCCAGCAGCTTAGGCGGGCTATTTACGCAGTATTTT. This codes for CASSLGGLFTQYF. The full variable domain, its missing parts supplied by reference TRBV11-2 and TRBJ2-3, is EAGVAQSPRYKIIEKRQSVAFWCNPISGHATLYWYQQILGQGPKLLIQFQNNGVVDDSQLPKDRFSAERLKGVDSTLKIQPAKLEDSAVYLCASSLGGLFTQYFGPGTRLTVL.

This clonotype came up many times. The V and J genes are TRBV6-1 and TRBJ2-7, with a weak D call TRBD1 (6 bases). Looked up from germline, CDR1 is MNHNS and CDR2 is SASEGT. The V gene lost 5 bases and the J gene lost 3 bases, with 11 bases spanning the gap. CDR3 length: 13 residues. CDR3: CASSQGIVYEQYF. DNA of the CDR3: TGTGCCAGCAGTCAGGGGATCGTCTACGAGCAGTACTTC.

Ten or more counts support this clonotype. Written as DNA, the CDR3 is TGTGCCAGCAGAGGGGGGGGGGAAGAGACCCAGTACTTC. The encoded protein is CASRGGGEETQYF. The chain combines TRBV6-1 with TRBJ2-5; D is perhaps TRBD2 (7 bases). CDR1 is MNHNS, CDR2 SASEGT, per germline. The CDR3 contains 13 residues. Between the trimmed V and J ends, which lost 6 bases and 3 bases, there was a span of 11 bases.

This clonotype was observed at least ten times. V usage is TRBV14 and J usage is TRBJ2-3, with a possible D match to TRBD2 (5 bases). Trimming removed 0 bases at V and 5 bases at J, with 15 bases between. Germline V gene sequence: CDR1 SGHDN, CDR2 FVKESK. CDR3 size: 16 residues. CDR3 amino acids: CASSQDPGVEGDTQYF. In DNA form, the CDR3 reads TGTGCCAGCAGCCAAGACCCCGGTGTCGAGGGAGATACGCAGTATTTT.

This clonotype was detected a few times. A much larger clone lies a single base off, so this may be a read error. V usage is TRBV27 and J usage is TRBJ2-1; D is uncertain. Trimming took off 0 bases at V and 0 bases at J, with 6 bases between the two ends. Germline values: CDR1 MNHEY, CDR2 SMNVEV (reference sequence). The CDR3 totals 15 residues. This CDR3 reads CASSLSSGSYNEQFF. The CDR3 nucleotides read TGTGCCAGCAGTTTATCCTCGGGCTCCTACAATGAGCAGTTCTTC.

This clonotype was counted a few times. The chain is built from TRBV19 and TRBJ2-3; TRBD1 agrees at 7 bases. The V gene's germline CDR1 is LNHDA and CDR2 SQIVND (reference sequence). The junction had 7 bases not matched to a gene; V was cut back by 9 bases and J by 4 bases. The CDR3 covers 13 residues. The CDR3 DNA reads as TGTGCCAGCGGGACAGCCCCAGCAGATACGCAGTATTTT. Translated, it gives CASGTAPADTQYF.

This clonotype has at least ten counts. This chain connects TRBV28 to TRBJ2-4, with 8 bases that match TRBD1. V lost 6 bases, J lost 8 bases, and 15 bases stayed unmatched. Germline V CDR1 and CDR2: MDHEN, SYDVKM. This CDR3 contains 16 residues. CDR3 bases: TGTGCCAGCAGCACCCACCACAGGGGGAGGAAGGACATTCAGTACTTC. Translation: CASSTHHRGRKDIQYF.

The chain links TRBV5-4 to TRBJ2-1; 10 bases agree with TRBD2. Trimming at V came to 6 bases and at J to 8 bases, leaving 8 bases not matched to a gene. CDR1 and CDR2 (germline): SGHNT, YYREEE (reference sequence). The CDR3 has 14 amino acids. CDR3 nucleotides: TGTGCCAGCATGCAGGCTAGCGGGAGTCATGAGCAGTTCTTC. Its protein product is CASMQASGSHEQFF. The variable domain in full, with the rest retrieved from reference TRBV5-4 and TRBJ2-1, is ETGVTQSPTHLIKTRGQQVTLRCSSQSGHNTVSWYQQALGQGPQFIFQYYREEENGRGNFPPRFSGLQFPNYSSELNVNALELDDSALYLCASMQASGSHEQFFGPGTRLTVL.

This clonotype was observed many times. The chain employs TRBV12-3 or TRBV12-4 and TRBJ2-3, with D unresolved. Trimming pared 7 bases from V and 9 bases from J, leaving 11 bases between. The CDR3 is 11 amino acids. CDR3 sequence reads: CASTYQETQYF. The CDR3 nucleotides are TGTGCCAGCACCTACCAGGAAACGCAGTATTTT.

V and J are TRBV6-5 and TRBJ2-3; D is perhaps TRBD1 or TRBD2 (5 bases each). The CDR3 covers 15 residues. Germline-derived CDR1 and CDR2 are MNHEY and SVGAGI. Trimming cost V 2 bases and J 2 bases, with 11 bases left between them. The CDR3 loop reads CASSYGLGVTDTQYF. CDR3 coding DNA: TGTGCCAGCAGTTACGGCCTGGGGGTCACAGATACGCAGTATTTT.

This clonotype was counted a few times. Here the CDR3 reads CSVEILAGGTDTQYF. DNA for the CDR3: TGCAGCGTTGAAATACTAGCGGGGGGCACAGATACGCAGTATTTT. J is TRBJ2-3 and V is TRBV29-1; 11 bases are shared with TRBD2. Germline V lookup: CDR1 SQVTM, CDR2 ANQGSEA. The CDR3 runs to 15 residues. After removal of 2 bases from V and 1 base from J, the junction contained 2 bases not matched to a gene.

The table lists this clonotype with many counts. The J gene is TRBJ2-7, the V gene TRBV5-1, with 7 bases identical to TRBD1. The CDR3 consists of 15 residues. Trimming removed 1 base from V and 0 bases from J; junction bases left unmatched: 4. Germline loops: CDR1 SGHRS, CDR2 YFSETQ. The CDR3 region has the DNA TGCGCCAGCAGCTTGAGGGGACAGAGCTCCTACGAGCAGTACTTC. Protein product: CASSLRGQSSYEQYF.

The CDR3 spells CANTSSGRTIGGQYF. The CDR3 nucleotides are TGTGCCAATACCAGTAGCGGGAGGACCATCGGCGGGCAGTACTTC. J is TRBJ2-7 and V is TRBV19; 10 bases match TRBD2. Germline trimming cut 10 bases from V and 9 bases from J; bases unmatched to any gene: 18. CDR3 length: 15 amino acids. The V gene's germline CDR1 is LNHDA and CDR2 SQIVND (reference sequence). Using reference TRBV19 and TRBJ2-7 for the parts outside the CDR3, the full variable domain is DGGITQSPKYLFRKEGQNVTLSCEQNLNHDAMYWYRQDPGQGLRLIYYSQIVNDFQKGDIAEGYSVSREKKESFPLTVTSAQKNPTAFYLCANTSSGRTIGGQYFGPGTRLTVT.

In its sample, this clonotype was seen many times. This sequence joins TRBV20-1 and TRBJ2-1; tentative D call: TRBD2 (5 bases). Germline V lookup: CDR1 DFQATT, CDR2 SNEGSKA (reference sequence). V lost 0 bases, J lost 0 bases, and 9 bases lay in between. This CDR3 comprises 15 residues. The CDR3 protein is CSARDTGSSYNEQFF. CDR3 nucleotide sequence: TGCAGTGCTAGAGATACGGGGAGCTCCTACAATGAGCAGTTCTTC.

This clonotype was detected ten times or more. V is TRBV6-1 and J is TRBJ2-1; a weak D match, TRBD2 (6 bases). Trimming cost V 0 bases and J 5 bases, with 11 bases left between them. Germline V gene sequence: CDR1 MNHNS, CDR2 SASEGT. The CDR3 consists of 15 residues. The CDR3 loop is CASSEAPRRDNEQFF. Written as DNA, the CDR3 is TGTGCCAGCAGTGAAGCGCCCCGGAGGGACAATGAGCAGTTCTTC.

Ten or more counts support this clonotype. The rearrangement joins TRBV6-5 to TRBJ2-1, with no clear D. Germline V CDR1 and CDR2: MNHEY, SVGAGI. V was clipped by 0 bases and J by 6 bases, with 0 bases between them. The CDR3 is 11 residues long. The CDR3 DNA is TGTGCCAGCAGTTACTCCAATGAGCAGTTCTTC. This codes for CASSYSNEQFF.

This clonotype was seen only a few times. The chain employs TRBV6-1 and TRBJ2-1, with 8 positions matching TRBD2. V lost 1 base and J lost 3; bases outside the gene matches: 2. Per the germline V gene, CDR1 is MNHNS and CDR2 is SASEGT. The CDR3 contains 15 residues. DNA for the CDR3: TGTGCCAGCAGTGAAGAACTAGCGGTCTACAATGAGCAGTTCTTC. Residues: CASSEELAVYNEQFF.

In its sample, this clonotype was seen many times. V usage is TRBV7-9 and J usage is TRBJ1-4; D uncertain. Germline-derived CDR1 and CDR2 are SEHNR and FQNEAQ (reference sequence). Trimming removed 4 bases at V and 5 bases at J, with 23 bases between. The CDR3 runs to 18 residues. The CDR3 loop reads CASSYPPETETWNEKLFF. CDR3 coding DNA: TGTGCCAGCAGCTATCCTCCGGAGACGGAGACTTGGAATGAAAAACTGTTTTTT.